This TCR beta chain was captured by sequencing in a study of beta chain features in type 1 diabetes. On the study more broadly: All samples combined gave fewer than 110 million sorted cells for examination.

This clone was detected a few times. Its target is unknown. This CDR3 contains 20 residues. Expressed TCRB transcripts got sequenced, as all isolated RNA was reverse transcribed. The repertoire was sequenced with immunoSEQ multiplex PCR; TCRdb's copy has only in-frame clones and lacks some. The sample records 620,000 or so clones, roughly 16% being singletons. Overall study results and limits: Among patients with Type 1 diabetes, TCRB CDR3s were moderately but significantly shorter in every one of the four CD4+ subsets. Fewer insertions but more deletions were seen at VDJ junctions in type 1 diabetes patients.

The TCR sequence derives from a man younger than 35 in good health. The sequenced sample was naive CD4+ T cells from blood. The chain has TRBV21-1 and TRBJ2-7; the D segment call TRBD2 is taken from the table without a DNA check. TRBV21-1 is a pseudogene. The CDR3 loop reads CASSKTKLGKREGDPYEQYF. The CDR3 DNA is TGTGCCAGCAGCAAAACCAAATTGGGAAAGCGGGAGGGCGACCCTTACGAGCAGTACTTC.